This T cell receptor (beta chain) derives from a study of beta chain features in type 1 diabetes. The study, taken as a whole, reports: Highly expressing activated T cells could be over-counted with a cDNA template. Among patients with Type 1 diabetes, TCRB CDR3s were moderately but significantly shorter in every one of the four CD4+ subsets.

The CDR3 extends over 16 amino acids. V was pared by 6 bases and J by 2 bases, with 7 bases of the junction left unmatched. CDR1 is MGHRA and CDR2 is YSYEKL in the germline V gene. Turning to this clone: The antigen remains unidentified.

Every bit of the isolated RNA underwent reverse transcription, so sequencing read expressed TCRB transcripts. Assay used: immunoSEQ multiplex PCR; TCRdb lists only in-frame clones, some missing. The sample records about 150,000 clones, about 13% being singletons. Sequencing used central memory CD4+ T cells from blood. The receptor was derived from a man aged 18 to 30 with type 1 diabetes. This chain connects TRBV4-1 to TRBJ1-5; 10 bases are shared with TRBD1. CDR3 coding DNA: TGCGCCAGCAGTGGACAGGGGGTTGGCGGCAATCAGCCCCAGCATTTT. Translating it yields CASSGQGVGGNQPQHF.